Listed below are T cell receptor beta chains from one sample, sequenced in a study of chemoradiotherapy in HPV16-positive cancers. Assay: immunoSEQ multiplex PCR; the TCRdb copy retains only in-frame clones and omits some. The table shows some 20,000 clones, with more than 80% occurring only once. The sample consisted of blood, taken from a patient who underwent chemoradiotherapy. Every receptor here comes from a human donor with HPV-associated anogenital cancer. CDR3s leave out the opening cysteine and the closing phenylalanine or tryptophan. The order of the fields is clone size, V gene, CDR3 protein. Part of the rows lack a size; the others show once, few, many or a class for expanded clones.

-,TRBV19,ASSIRGDTQY
-,TRBV6-4,ASSESGGATDTQY
-,TRBV4-1,ASSQDRGTGANVLT
-,TRBV6-5,ASSRLETQY
-,TRBV15,ATSRGGQAGGTQY
-,TRBV7-8,ASTGRTGNEQF
-,TRBV7-6,ASSSGRGYGYT
-,TRBV19,ASSIGLAGVTDTQY
once,TRBV7-9,ASSLAQGAPSATQY
-,TRBV14,ASSRGQGFNQPQH
-,TRBV5-5,ASSPGATSGDYEQY
-,TRBV7-9,ASSLKNSPLH
-,TRBV7-2,ASSSRQTNTEAF
-,TRBV7-2,ASSLGPPTHGYGYT
-,TRBV27,ASSLKVGVNYGYT
-,TRBV6-1,ASSEVRAGRNTEAF
once,TRBV4-2,ASSPGPGTRGADTQY
-,TRBV11-2,ASSPPNKGRGNTIY
-,TRBV18,ASSPRRDATNEKLF
-,TRBV5-1,ASSLGRETQY
-,TRBV19,ASSIRQGAGIYGYT
-,TRBV19,ASSMVGDSQPQH
-,TRBV12-1,ASSFPGPQDEKLF
-,TRBV5-5,ASSLPRGEAF
-,TRBV15,ATSREGRVGEQY
-,TRBV19,ASSDRHEAQH
-,TRBV4-3,ASSQETGGNTGELF
-,TRBV7-8,ASSPTRRNYGYT
-,TRBV6-6,ASKYEKLF
-,TRBV5-1,ASSPGQPGTEAF
-,TRBV27,ASSLAGGYTGELF
-,TRBV25-1,ASSAPGQVHGELF
-,TRBV7-2,ASSLEARGNTEAF
-,TRBV10-2,ASSDRGNQPQH
-,TRBV7-9,ASSPSRDRGTYEQY
-,TRBV4-3,ASSQDNRGGYGYT
-,TRBV9,ASSVGLAGGLYNEQF
few,TRBV2,ASIKAGDTQY
few,TRBV10-1,ASRTGDTQY
-,TRBV7-2,ASSPLPAAGELF
-,TRBV18,ASSTGTDSNQPQH
once,TRBV14,ASSRTSGGLQETQY
-,TRBV7-9,ASSQAPRAGAYNSPFH
few,TRBV19,ATGDYEQY
-,TRBV18,ASSPSGGMTYNEQF
-,TRBV15,ATSRDHGTGNQPQH
-,TRBV5-1,ASSLGGNTEAF